The T cell receptor beta chain under discussion was sequenced for a study of long-term antiretroviral therapy in people with HIV. About the research overall: A decade or so separates the oldest specimens from the later 2015 immediate-ART recommendation.

This CDR3 contains 14 residues. V lost 7 bases and J lost 6, with 16 bases in between. Looked up from germline, CDR1 is SNHLY and CDR2 is FYNNEI. The immunoSEQ assay was v3.0, run at survey level. The method was immunoSEQ multiplex PCR; TCRdb's version includes in-frame clones alone and lacks a portion of them. Found here are 25,000 to 35,000 clones, over 75% of them singletons; the top ten hold around 4.4%. Sequenced material: unsorted PBMCs, taken 0.5 years after starting antiretroviral therapy. The chain joins TRBV2 to TRBJ1-5, with TRBD1 as a possible D gene (6 bases). This TCR was sampled from a woman under 30 with HIV. The CDR3 loop is CASTPIGGFQPQHF. DNA of the CDR3: TGTGCCAGCACCCCTATAGGGGGGTTTCAGCCCCAGCATTTT.